This TCR beta chain appears in the sequencing data of a study of blood T cell repertoires in COVID-19. Study-wide background: T cells, B-cell-depleted T cells, or PBMCs provided the cDNA or gDNA that served as material.

As handled by the study authors: Nucleated cell counts were estimated from reference gene primer amplification. TCRdb's copy holds only in-frame clones and misses some; the assay was immunoSEQ multiplex PCR. V and J calls plus clone size are reproduced from that table; the DNA served to infer D and trimming. The sample has 15,000 to 20,000 clones, around nine tenths seen once. The V segment lost 6 bases and the J segment 5 bases; nucleotides outside the gene matches: 6. Germline V CDR1 and CDR2: MNHEY, SVGAGI. The CDR3 has 13 amino acids. This TCR came from a man in his sixties with active COVID-19. Material: peripheral blood. This chain uses TRBV6-5 with TRBJ2-5; 7 positions agree with TRBD1. CDR3: CASRGTAWETQYF. The CDR3, as DNA: TGTGCCAGCAGGGGGACAGCGTGGGAGACCCAGTACTTC.